This T cell receptor (beta chain) stems from a study of T cells in Graves' hyperthyroidism and ophthalmopathy. The CDR3 regions of TCR beta were amplified from RNA transcripts. HTBI primers were employed in a first-round RT-PCR of the TCR CDR3. Each CDR3 protein is one row after TCRdb ran MiXCR on the multiplex PCR reads. This repertoire shows about 840,000 distinct CDR3 sequences, about two fifths found once; its top ten account for around 10%. V lost 2 bases to trimming and J lost 4 bases; unmatched junction nucleotides: 7. The CDR3 extends over 17 amino acids. Germline V gene sequence: CDR1 SEHNR, CDR2 FQNEAQ (reference sequence).

The specimen sequenced was blood. The clonotype comes from a man younger than 30 with Graves' hyperthyroidism. This rearrangement joins TRBV7-9 to TRBJ2-6; 8 bases are shared with TRBD1. The CDR3 DNA follows: TGTGCCAGCAGCTTATGGGACAGGCTTTCCGGGGCCAACGTCCTGACTTTC. As protein: CASSLWDRLSGANVLTF.